These 29 T cell receptor beta chains share one sample of origin, sequenced in a study of beta chain features in type 1 diabetes. The study reverse transcribed the entire isolated RNA, so it sequenced expressed TCRB transcripts. The protocol was immunoSEQ multiplex PCR, while the TCRdb copy is restricted to in-frame clones and leaves out a portion. The data hold just over 450,000 clones, with approximately 31% observed a single time. Material for sequencing was naive CD4+ T cells from blood. The receptors were gathered from a man between 18 and 35 years old in good health.

V usage is TRBV30 and J usage is TRBJ1-3; D is ambiguous. The CDR3 runs 15 residues. Looked up from germline, CDR1 is GTSNPN and CDR2 is SVGIG (reference sequence). V was trimmed by 1 base and J by 4 bases, leaving 14 bases between them. CDR3 loop: CAWSGWSARGNTIYF. In DNA, the CDR3 is TGTGCCTGGAGTGGTTGGTCCGCTCGGGGAAACACCATATATTTT. The whole variable domain, filled in from reference TRBV30 and TRBJ1-3, reads SQTIHQWPATLVQPVGSPLSLECTVEGTSNPNLYWYRQAAGRGLQLLFYSVGIGQISSEVPQNLSASRPQDRQFILSSKKLLLSDSGFYLCAWSGWSARGNTIYFGEGSWLTVV.

The chain uses TRBV27 and TRBJ2-7, with no clear D. This CDR3 spans 14 amino acids. V shed 8 bases and J shed 2 bases, with 16 bases lying between them. Germline loops: CDR1 MNHEY, CDR2 SMNVEV (reference sequence). The CDR3 protein is CASSHWAGTYEQYF. CDR3 bases: TGTGCCAGCTCCCACTGGGCCGGAACCTACGAGCAGTACTTC.

The sample holds a few counts of this clone. The chain has TRBV29-1 and TRBJ1-4, with unresolved D. Trimming pared 7 bases from V and 14 bases from J, leaving 23 bases between. Germline CDR1 is SQVTM and CDR2 is ANQGSEA. CDR3 length equals 13 residues. CDR3 amino acids: CSATEGSPLGLFF. The CDR3, as DNA: TGCAGCGCCACTGAGGGAAGCCCGCTTGGCCTGTTTTTT.

This clone was recorded a few times. The chain uses TRBV9 and TRBJ2-1, with D possibly called TRBD1 or TRBD2 (6 bases each). The CDR3 length is 16 residues. V lost 0 bases and J lost 3, with 13 bases in between. Germline values: CDR1 SGDLS, CDR2 YYNGEE. CDR3 sequence (DNA): TGTGCCAGCAGCGTAGTAGGGGGGCCCTTCTACAATGAGCAGTTCTTC. Translated: CASSVVGGPFYNEQFF.

This sequence joins TRBV9 and TRBJ2-1, with 10 bases fitting TRBD2. From germline, CDR1 is SGDLS and CDR2 YYNGEE. J lost 7 bases, V lost 2 bases, and 6 bases had no gene match. The CDR3 has 15 amino acids. CDR3 DNA: TGTGCCAGCAGCGTTGCCAGCGGGAGGGTTAATGAGCAGTTCTTC. Encoded protein: CASSVASGRVNEQFF.

This clone was counted between two and nine times. This rearrangement joins TRBV9 to TRBJ2-2; TRBD2 matches at 9 bases. J gave up 3 bases and V 2 bases, and 5 bases lay outside the gene matches. The CDR3 contains 16 residues. Germline V gene lookup returns CDR1 SGDLS and CDR2 YYNGEE. The DNA of the CDR3 is TGTGCCAGCAGCGTTATAGCGGGAGTGTACACCGGGGAGCTGTTTTTT. Protein product: CASSVIAGVYTGELFF.

Remarks on this clone: The identical CDR3 is also encoded by other nucleotide sequences in the sample. The V and J genes are TRBV30 and TRBJ1-2, with a tentative D call TRBD1 (5 bases). Looked up from germline, CDR1 is GTSNPN and CDR2 is SVGIG (reference sequence). CDR3 size: 12 residues. V lost 3 bases, J lost 4 bases, and 9 bases lay in between. CDR3 protein: CAWRKGFYGYTF. CDR3 nucleotides: TGTGCCTGGAGAAAGGGGTTCTATGGCTACACCTTC.

In its sample, this clone was seen a few times. The rearrangement joins TRBV28 to TRBJ2-7; the match to TRBD1 covers 7 bases. V lost 8 bases to trimming and J lost 3 bases; unmatched junction nucleotides: 10. Germline CDR1 and CDR2: MDHEN and SYDVKM. This CDR3 has 14 amino acids. CDR3 DNA sequence: TGTGCCAGCCGATCGACAGGGCGAGTCTACGAGCAGTACTTC. Translated, it gives CASRSTGRVYEQYF.

This clone was seen a few times. Other nucleotide sequences from this sample produce the same CDR3. The chain couples TRBV30 to TRBJ1-1, with D hard to call. This CDR3 contains 13 residues. With 0 bases removed from V and 2 bases from J, the gap between germline ends came to 7 bases. CDR1 is GTSNPN and CDR2 is SVGIG in the germline V gene (reference sequence). The CDR3 DNA reads TGTGCCTGGAGTGTCTCCGTAAACACTGAAGCTTTCTTT. It translates to CAWSVSVNTEAFF. Full variable domain (outside the CDR3, taken from reference TRBV30 and TRBJ1-1): SQTIHQWPATLVQPVGSPLSLECTVEGTSNPNLYWYRQAAGRGLQLLFYSVGIGQISSEVPQNLSASRPQDRQFILSSKKLLLSDSGFYLCAWSVSVNTEAFFGQGTRLTVV.

This chain links TRBV9 with TRBJ2-1; D may match TRBD1 or TRBD2 (6 bases each). The germline V gene has CDR1 SGDLS and CDR2 YYNGEE. Trimming shortened V by 5 bases and J by 7 bases, and 19 bases separated the two germline ends. The CDR3 covers 15 residues. CDR3 residues: CASSRGLASENEQFF. The DNA of the CDR3 is TGTGCCAGCAGTCGGGGGCTAGCGAGTGAAAATGAGCAGTTCTTC.

The sample holds a few counts of this clone. The V and J genes are TRBV7-9 and TRBJ2-7, with D uncertain. V was shortened by 5 bases and J by 5 bases, with 19 bases between the two germline ends. Germline-derived CDR1 and CDR2 are SEHNR and FQNEAQ (reference sequence). The CDR3 covers 15 residues. This CDR3 reads CASSLIGLPGDEQYF. For the CDR3, the DNA is TGTGCCAGCAGCCTAATCGGGCTTCCTGGCGACGAGCAGTACTTC. Looking up the rest from reference TRBV7-9 and TRBJ2-7 gives the full variable domain: DTGVSQNPRHKITKRGQNVTFRCDPISEHNRLYWYRQTLGQGPEFLTYFQNEAQLEKSRLLSDRFSAERPKGSFSTLEIQRTEQGDSAMYLCASSLIGLPGDEQYFGPGTRLTVT.

The chain employs TRBV28 and TRBJ2-2; D remains unclear. Germline CDR1 and CDR2: MDHEN and SYDVKM. The ends were cut back, 6 bases at V and 2 bases at J, with 16 bases in the middle. The CDR3 is 16 amino acids. CDR3 protein: CASSLFRATNTGELFF. The CDR3 bases are TGTGCCAGCAGCCTTTTCCGGGCCACCAACACCGGGGAGCTGTTTTTT.

This clone was counted a few times. The V gene is TRBV6-7, the J gene TRBJ2-4; a possible D gene is TRBD1 (5 bases). TRBV6-7 carries the ORF label, with uncertain function. Trimming stripped 5 bases from V and 1 base from J, with 6 bases between. The CDR3 consists of 13 residues. CDR3 coding DNA: TGTGCCAGCAGTGGACACGCCAAAAACATTCAGTACTTC. It is translated as CASSGHAKNIQYF.

The chain is built from TRBV18 and TRBJ2-1; 11 bases are a match to TRBD2. CDR1 is KGHSH and CDR2 is LQKENI in the germline V gene. The CDR3 is made up of 17 amino acids. After removal of 0 bases from V and 9 bases from J, the junction contained 10 bases not matched to a gene. The CDR3 is CASSPPGLAGGTGEQFF. In nucleotides, the CDR3 is TGTGCCAGCTCACCACCTGGCCTAGCGGGAGGTACCGGTGAGCAGTTCTTC.

This clone has just a few counts. The V gene is TRBV7-2, the J gene TRBJ2-1, with 8 bases identical to TRBD2. V was clipped by 1 base and J by 6 bases; unmatched bases: 8. The germline CDR1 and CDR2 sequences are SGHTA and FQGNSA. The CDR3 loop spans 16 amino acids. This CDR3 is CASSLESGRGGNEQFF. CDR3 nucleotides: TGTGCCAGCAGCTTAGAGAGCGGGAGAGGAGGCAATGAGCAGTTCTTC.

V is TRBV9 and J is TRBJ2-5, with D perhaps assigned TRBD1 or TRBD2 (6 bases each). Looked up from germline, CDR1 is SGDLS and CDR2 is YYNGEE. V was clipped by 4 bases and J by 5 bases, with 18 bases between them. The CDR3 spans 15 residues. The CDR3 loop reads CASSTPEGGVETQYF. The CDR3 DNA sequence: TGTGCCAGCAGCACCCCTGAGGGGGGAGTCGAGACCCAGTACTTC.

The chain carries TRBV2 and TRBJ2-7; possibly TRBD1 for D (5 bases). This CDR3 is built from 14 residues. Germline V gene sequence: CDR1 SNHLY, CDR2 FYNNEI. Between the trimmed V and J ends, which lost 1 base and 0 bases, there was a span of 7 bases. The CDR3 DNA reads TGTGCCAGCAGTGAAGTCAGGGACTCCTACGAGCAGTACTTC. Protein: CASSEVRDSYEQYF.

This clone was seen more than once but under ten times. The chain recombines TRBV28 with TRBJ2-5; 7 bases line up with TRBD2. Germline V gene lookup returns CDR1 MDHEN and CDR2 SYDVKM. With V trimmed by 3 bases and J by 2 bases, 12 bases remained unmatched. The CDR3 is made up of 17 amino acids. Here the CDR3 reads CASSFGGRGRAQETQYF. In DNA form, the CDR3 reads TGTGCCAGCAGTTTTGGGGGACGTGGGAGGGCACAAGAGACCCAGTACTTC.

The chain recombines TRBV6-5 with TRBJ1-2; 8 nucleotides agree with TRBD1. Trimming removed 0 bases from V and 4 bases from J; junction bases left unmatched: 4. The germline V gene has CDR1 MNHEY and CDR2 SVGAGI. This CDR3 is built from 15 residues. For the CDR3, the DNA is TGTGCCAGCAGTTACTCCCGGGGACAGGCCTATGGCTACACCTTC. Translation: CASSYSRGQAYGYTF.

This clone was recorded a few times. The chain carries TRBV29-1 and TRBJ2-6; TRBD1 aligns across 8 bases. Trimming cost V 7 bases and J 0 bases; bases outside gene matches: 5. This CDR3 is built from 15 residues. The germline CDR1 and CDR2 sequences are SQVTM and ANQGSEA. The CDR3 DNA reads as TGCAGCGCCGGGACAGGCCCCTCTGGGGCCAACGTCCTGACTTTC. This sequence encodes CSAGTGPSGANVLTF.

The gene calls are TRBV18 and TRBJ1-5; 7 bases agree with TRBD1. The CDR3 has 13 residues. Trimming at V came to 6 bases and at J to 4 bases, leaving 3 bases not matched to a gene. Germline CDR1 KGHSH, CDR2 LQKENI. Here the CDR3 reads CASSGTANQPQHF. The CDR3 coding sequence is TGTGCCAGCTCCGGGACAGCAAATCAGCCCCAGCATTTT.

This clone was detected only a few times. CDR3 region: CASSSVGANVLTF. The CDR3 nucleotides are TGTGCCAGCAGCTCTGTGGGGGCCAACGTCCTGACTTTC. The V call is TRBV28, the J call TRBJ2-6; D gene uncertain. CDR1 and CDR2 from the germline V gene are MDHEN and SYDVKM. V was clipped by 6 bases and J by 4 bases, with 7 bases between them. The length of the CDR3 is 13 residues.

The sample holds a few counts of this clone. The chain uses TRBV7-9 and TRBJ2-7; D perhaps matches TRBD2 (6 bases). V shed 5 bases and J shed 4 bases, with 18 bases lying between them. The germline V gene has CDR1 SEHNR and CDR2 FQNEAQ (reference sequence). The CDR3 runs 15 residues. CDR3 nucleotide sequence: TGTGCCAGCAGCGGTACTCGGGAGACTCCGTACGAGCAGTACTTC. Residues: CASSGTRETPYEQYF.

In this sample, this clone turned up a few times. V is TRBV7-3 and J is TRBJ1-1, with D uncertain. V lost 3 bases, J lost 4 bases, and 9 bases lay in between. CDR1 is SGHTA, CDR2 FQGTGA, per germline. This CDR3 is built from 13 residues. CDR3 coding DNA: TGTGCCAGCAGCTTGGGAGGAGGCACTGAAGCTTTCTTT. Translated, it gives CASSLGGGTEAFF.

The chain combines TRBV30 with TRBJ1-2; D not certain. Trimming stripped 1 base from V and 8 bases from J, with 11 bases between. The CDR3 is 12 residues long. Germline assignment: CDR1 GTSNPN and CDR2 SVGIG (reference sequence). The CDR3 here is CAWSGRLDGYTF. The CDR3 DNA reads as TGTGCCTGGAGTGGCCGACTGGACGGCTACACCTTC.

The chain is built from TRBV13 and TRBJ2-1; D possibly uses TRBD1 or TRBD2 (6 bases each). V was pared by 5 bases and J by 7 bases, with 24 bases between. From germline, CDR1 is PRHDT and CDR2 FYEKMQ (reference sequence). The CDR3 covers 17 residues. Here the CDR3 reads CASSHRGTFAARNEQFF. The DNA of the CDR3 is TGTGCCAGCAGCCATCGGGGGACATTCGCTGCTCGGAATGAGCAGTTCTTC.

There are a few counts of this clone. This rearrangement joins TRBV14 to TRBJ2-1; D unclear. Trimming took 2 bases from V and 8 from J, leaving 4 bases between them. Germline CDR1 reads SGHDN; CDR2 reads FVKESK. The CDR3 consists of 11 residues. CDR3 sequence: CASSQRHEQFF. CDR3 bases: TGTGCCAGCAGCCAAAGGCATGAGCAGTTCTTC.

The chain employs TRBV7-9 and TRBJ2-1; a possible D gene is TRBD2 (6 bases). CDR3 length equals 15 residues. Germline V lookup: CDR1 SEHNR, CDR2 FQNEAQ (reference sequence). V gave up 5 bases and J gave up 5 bases, with 16 bases separating them. CDR3 coding DNA: TGTGCCAGCAGCCCTCCGGGCGGGGAGCACAATGAGCAGTTCTTC. It yields the protein CASSPPGGEHNEQFF.

With respect to this clone: Other DNA sequences within the sample encode an identical CDR3. The chain uses TRBV9 and TRBJ2-1, with D maybe TRBD2 (6 bases). Germline CDR1 SGDLS, CDR2 YYNGEE. Trimming removed 0 bases at V and 0 bases at J, with 7 bases between. This CDR3 has 15 residues. Written as DNA, the CDR3 is TGTGCCAGCAGCGTAGGCGGGGCCTCCTACAATGAGCAGTTCTTC. This codes for CASSVGGASYNEQFF.